The rows below give T cell receptor beta chains drawn from one sample of a study of blood T cell repertoires in COVID-19. Sequenced by immunoSEQ multiplex PCR; TCRdb stores in-frame clones only, minus some. Of about 170,000 clones listed, about 86% are singletons. The sequencing input was peripheral blood. The receptors originated from a man aged 18 to 29 with active or convalescent COVID-19. CDR3s include the opening cysteine and the closing phenylalanine or tryptophan. The order of the fields is clone size, V gene, J gene, D gene, CDR3 DNA, CDR3 protein. A D gene is named only where the DNA matches it firmly. For some rows the clone size is stated as once, few or many, or as a class when expanded; others skip it.

size: NA
V: TRBV19
J: TRBJ1-5
D: TRBD1
DNA: TGTGCCAGTAGTGATGGGACAGTCAGTAACCAGCCCCAGCATTTT
CDR3: CASSDGTVSNQPQHF

size: NA
V: TRBV27
J: TRBJ2-3
D: NA
DNA: TGTGCCAGCAGTTTGGACAGCCCTTGGGTAGATACGCAGTATTTT
CDR3: CASSLDSPWVDTQYF

size: NA
V: TRBV12-3/TRBV12-4
J: TRBJ2-1
D: NA
DNA: TGTGCCAGCAGTTTAGGGACATACAATGAGCAGTTCTTC
CDR3: CASSLGTYNEQFF

size: NA
V: TRBV5-1
J: TRBJ1-1
D: TRBD1
DNA: TGCGCCAGCAGCTTTACAGGGGGAGATACTGAAGCTTTCTTT
CDR3: CASSFTGGDTEAFF

size: NA
V: TRBV7-2
J: TRBJ1-6
D: NA
DNA: TGTGCCAGCAGCTTAGAAACAGGCGCCTACTATAATTCACCCCTCCACTTT
CDR3: CASSLETGAYYNSPLHF

size: NA
V: TRBV11-3
J: TRBJ1-1
D: NA
DNA: TGTGCCAGCAGCTTAGGGAGGGGTGAAGCTTTCTTT
CDR3: CASSLGRGEAFF

size: few
V: TRBV29-1
J: TRBJ2-1
D: TRBD2
DNA: TGCAGCGTTCGAGGAGGGACTAGCGGTAACAATGAGCAGTTCTTC
CDR3: CSVRGGTSGNNEQFF

size: NA
V: TRBV6-5
J: TRBJ1-1
D: NA
DNA: TGTGCCAGCTCGAATGGAGGCACTGAAGCTTTCTTT
CDR3: CASSNGGTEAFF

size: NA
V: TRBV23-1
J: TRBJ1-5
D: TRBD1
DNA: TGCGCCATCGGGGACAGGACGTATAGCAATCAGCCCCAGCATTTT
CDR3: CAIGDRTYSNQPQHF

size: few
V: TRBV11-2
J: TRBJ1-1
D: TRBD1
DNA: TGTGCCAGCAGCTACGACAGGGGGCTGGGCACTGAAGCTTTCTTT
CDR3: CASSYDRGLGTEAFF

size: NA
V: TRBV9
J: TRBJ1-6
D: NA
DNA: TGTGCCAGCAGCGTAGCGGTATCCTATGCTTCACCCCTCCACTTT
CDR3: CASSVAVSYASPLHF

size: NA
V: TRBV27
J: TRBJ1-1
D: TRBD1
DNA: TGTGCCAGCAGTTTGGCAGGGGGCGGCACTGAAGCTTTCTTT
CDR3: CASSLAGGGTEAFF

size: NA
V: TRBV6-5
J: TRBJ2-7
D: NA
DNA: TGTGCCAGCAGCAAACAGGGTACCTACGAGCAGTACTTC
CDR3: CASSKQGTYEQYF

size: NA
V: TRBV27
J: TRBJ2-2
D: TRBD1
DNA: TGTGCCAGCAAACACCAGTCCGGGACAGGGGTTCTTTACACCGGGGAGCTGTTTTTT
CDR3: CASKHQSGTGVLYTGELFF

size: few
V: TRBV30
J: TRBJ1-1
D: NA
DNA: TGTGCCTGGAGTGTACGGGAGGTGACTGAAGCTTTCTTT
CDR3: CAWSVREVTEAFF

size: NA
V: TRBV19
J: TRBJ1-4
D: TRBD1
DNA: TGTGCCAGTAGGCGGGGACAGGCGAGGAGAGGGGAAAAACTGTTTTTT
CDR3: CASRRGQARRGEKLFF

size: NA
V: TRBV27
J: TRBJ1-5
D: NA
DNA: TGTGCCAGCAGTTTACTGCCCGGGCAGCCCCAGCATTTT
CDR3: CASSLLPGQPQHF

size: NA
V: TRBV5-1
J: TRBJ1-4
D: NA
DNA: TGCGCCAGCAGCTTTGGTGTAGCAACTAATGAAAAACTGTTTTTT
CDR3: CASSFGVATNEKLFF

size: NA
V: TRBV2
J: TRBJ2-3
D: TRBD2
DNA: TGTGCCAGCAGTGAAGCGGAGCGGGGCAAAGGTACGCAGTATTTT
CDR3: CASSEAERGKGTQYF

size: few
V: TRBV27
J: TRBJ2-5
D: TRBD1
DNA: TGTGCCAGCAGCCCCTTTATACCGGACAGGGGGCTAGGGGAGACCCAGTACTTC
CDR3: CASSPFIPDRGLGETQYF

size: NA
V: TRBV11-2
J: TRBJ1-2
D: NA
DNA: TGTGCCAGCAGCCCAGACCCTACAGGGTATGATGGCTACACCTTC
CDR3: CASSPDPTGYDGYTF

size: NA
V: TRBV19
J: TRBJ1-2
D: NA
DNA: TGTGCCAGTAGTATAGATCTAGTGAGGACAGCCTATGGCTACACCTTC
CDR3: CASSIDLVRTAYGYTF

size: NA
V: TRBV7-6
J: TRBJ1-3
D: NA
DNA: TGTGCCAGCAGCTTAGCCGCAGTACAGGGTTCTGGAAACACCATATATTTT
CDR3: CASSLAAVQGSGNTIYF

size: few
V: TRBV5-6
J: TRBJ1-2
D: NA
DNA: TGTGCCAGCAGCTTGACAGGGAGAGGCTACACCTTC
CDR3: CASSLTGRGYTF

size: NA
V: TRBV20-1
J: TRBJ2-1
D: TRBD2
DNA: TGCAGTGCTAGTAGCCTAGCGGGAGTCTACAATGAGCAGTTCTTC
CDR3: CSASSLAGVYNEQFF

size: NA
V: TRBV7-2
J: TRBJ2-7
D: TRBD2
DNA: TGTGCCAGCAGCTTCGGGAGGGCCTACGAGCAGTACTTC
CDR3: CASSFGRAYEQYF

size: NA
V: TRBV28
J: TRBJ1-2
D: NA
DNA: TGTGCCAGCCATATTGCCTTGGACACCCATGGCTACACCTTC
CDR3: CASHIALDTHGYTF

size: NA
V: TRBV2
J: TRBJ2-3
D: NA
DNA: TGTGCCAGCAGGGGGGGACAGTGGACAGATACGCAGTATTTT
CDR3: CASRGGQWTDTQYF

size: NA
V: TRBV7-9
J: TRBJ1-6
D: NA
DNA: TGTGCCAGCGGCTTTTCAGGGGATTGGCGTTCACCCCTCCACTTT
CDR3: CASGFSGDWRSPLHF

size: NA
V: TRBV9
J: TRBJ2-1
D: NA
DNA: TGTGCCAGCAGCCCCCGGTTTAGGGGGGGCCTTGGCAATGAGCAGTTCTTC
CDR3: CASSPRFRGGLGNEQFF

size: NA
V: TRBV27
J: TRBJ1-5
D: NA
DNA: TGTGCCAGCAGCTCGGGGTGGGTGGGGCAGCCCCAGCATTTT
CDR3: CASSSGWVGQPQHF

size: NA
V: TRBV7-2
J: TRBJ1-1
D: NA
DNA: TGTGCCAGCAGCTTCGCGACTCGAGAAGCTTTCTTT
CDR3: CASSFATREAFF

size: NA
V: TRBV15
J: TRBJ2-1
D: TRBD2
DNA: TGTGCCACCTCCCCCTCCGGGAGGGCCTCCTACAATGAGCAGTTCTTC
CDR3: CATSPSGRASYNEQFF

size: once
V: TRBV28
J: TRBJ2-5
D: NA
DNA: TGTGCCAGCAGTCCTCGGGGGGCGCGCCAAGAGACCCAGTACTTC
CDR3: CASSPRGARQETQYF

size: NA
V: TRBV7-2
J: TRBJ2-4
D: TRBD2
DNA: TGTGCCAGCAGCGGTGGTAGCGGGAGTGGCAGATGGCAGTACTTC
CDR3: CASSGGSGSGRWQYF

size: NA
V: TRBV5-4
J: TRBJ2-3
D: NA
DNA: TGTGCCAGCAGCTTGCAGGGTGTCACAGATACGCAGTATTTT
CDR3: CASSLQGVTDTQYF

size: NA
V: TRBV19
J: TRBJ1-5
D: NA
DNA: TGTGCCAGTAGTCAGGGAATAGTTCAGCCCCAGCATTTT
CDR3: CASSQGIVQPQHF